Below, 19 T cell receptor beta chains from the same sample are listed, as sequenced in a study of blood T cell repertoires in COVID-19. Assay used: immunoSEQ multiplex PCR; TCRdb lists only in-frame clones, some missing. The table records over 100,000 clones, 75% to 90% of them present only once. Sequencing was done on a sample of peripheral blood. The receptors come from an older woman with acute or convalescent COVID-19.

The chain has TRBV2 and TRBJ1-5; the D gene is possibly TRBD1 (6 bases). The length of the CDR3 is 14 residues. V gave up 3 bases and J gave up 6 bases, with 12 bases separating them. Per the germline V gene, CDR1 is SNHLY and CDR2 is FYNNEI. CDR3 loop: CASSDRGVGQPQHF. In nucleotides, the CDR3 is TGTGCCAGCAGTGACAGGGGAGTGGGTCAGCCCCAGCATTTT.

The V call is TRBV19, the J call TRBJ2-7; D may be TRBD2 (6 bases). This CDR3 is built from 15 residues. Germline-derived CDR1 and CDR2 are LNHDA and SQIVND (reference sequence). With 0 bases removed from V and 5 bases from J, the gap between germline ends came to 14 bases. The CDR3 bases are TGTGCCAGTAGTATAGATCCGTCTCGGGGGAACGAGCAGTACTTC. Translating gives CASSIDPSRGNEQYF.

CDR3: CASSYPPGQPQHF. DNA for the CDR3: TGTGCCAGCAGTTACCCCCCGGGGCAGCCCCAGCATTTT. The V and J genes are TRBV6-2 or TRBV6-3 and TRBJ1-5, with unresolved D. Trimming cost V 2 bases and J 7 bases, with 9 bases left between them. Germline V CDR1 and CDR2: MNHEY, SVGEGT. The CDR3 loop spans 13 amino acids.

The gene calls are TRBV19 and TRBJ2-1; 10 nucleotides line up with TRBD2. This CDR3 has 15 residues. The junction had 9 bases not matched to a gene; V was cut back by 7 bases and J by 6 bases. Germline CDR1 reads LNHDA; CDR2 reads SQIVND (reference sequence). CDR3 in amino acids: CASNSPLAGVNEQFF. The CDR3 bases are TGTGCCAGTAATAGCCCCCTAGCGGGAGTCAATGAGCAGTTCTTC.

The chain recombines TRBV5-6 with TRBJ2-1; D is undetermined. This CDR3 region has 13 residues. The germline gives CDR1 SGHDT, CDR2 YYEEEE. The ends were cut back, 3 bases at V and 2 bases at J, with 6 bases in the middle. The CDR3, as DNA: TGTGCCAGCAGCTGGGCAGCCTACAATGAGCAGTTCTTC. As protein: CASSWAAYNEQFF.

CDR3 DNA sequence: TGTGCCAGCAGCTTAGGACTAGCCAACACCGGGGAGCTGTTTTTT. Protein: CASSLGLANTGELFF. The genes are TRBV11-1 and TRBJ2-2; 7 positions match TRBD2. Germline CDR1 reads SGHAT; CDR2 reads FQDESV (reference sequence). J was trimmed by 2 bases and V by 1 base; bases with no gene match: 1. The CDR3 loop spans 15 amino acids.

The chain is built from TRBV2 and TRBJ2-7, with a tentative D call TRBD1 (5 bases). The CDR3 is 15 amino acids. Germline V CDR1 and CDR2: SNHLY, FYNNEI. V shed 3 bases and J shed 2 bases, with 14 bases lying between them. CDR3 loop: CASSERQGLTYEQYF. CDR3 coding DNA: TGTGCCAGCAGTGAGAGGCAGGGCCTCACCTACGAGCAGTACTTC.

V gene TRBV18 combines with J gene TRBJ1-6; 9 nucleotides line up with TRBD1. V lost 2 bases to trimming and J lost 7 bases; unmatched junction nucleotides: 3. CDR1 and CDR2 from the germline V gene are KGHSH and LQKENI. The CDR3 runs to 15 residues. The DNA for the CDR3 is TGTGCCAGCTCACCAGGGACAGGGACGAATTCACCCCTCCACTTT. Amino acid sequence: CASSPGTGTNSPLHF.

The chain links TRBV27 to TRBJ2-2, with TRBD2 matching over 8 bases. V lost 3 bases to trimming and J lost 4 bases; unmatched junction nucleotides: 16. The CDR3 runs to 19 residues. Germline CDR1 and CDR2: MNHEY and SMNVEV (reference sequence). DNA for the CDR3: TGTGCCAGCAGTTTCACCCCTACAGGGTCGGGGGGGAGCACCGGGGAGCTGTTTTTT. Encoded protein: CASSFTPTGSGGSTGELFF.

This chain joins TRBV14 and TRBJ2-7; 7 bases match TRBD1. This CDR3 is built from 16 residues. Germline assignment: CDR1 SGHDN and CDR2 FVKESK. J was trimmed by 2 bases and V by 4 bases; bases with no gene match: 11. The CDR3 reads CASSRSNLRGPYEQYF. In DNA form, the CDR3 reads TGTGCCAGCAGCCGATCCAACCTTAGGGGGCCCTACGAGCAGTACTTC. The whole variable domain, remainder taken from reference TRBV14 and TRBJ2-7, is EAGVTQFPSHSVIEKGQTVTLRCDPISGHDNLYWYRRVMGKEIKFLLHFVKESKQDESGMPNNRFLAERTGGTYSTLKVQPAELEDSGVYFCASSRSNLRGPYEQYFGPGTRLTVT.

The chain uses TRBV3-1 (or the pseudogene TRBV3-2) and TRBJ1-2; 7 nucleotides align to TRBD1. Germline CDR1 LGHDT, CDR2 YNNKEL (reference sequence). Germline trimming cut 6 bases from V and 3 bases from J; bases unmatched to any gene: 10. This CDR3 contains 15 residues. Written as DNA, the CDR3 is TGTGCCAGCAGGGGCGAGGGGGCCGGGGACTATGGCTACACCTTC. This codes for CASRGEGAGDYGYTF.

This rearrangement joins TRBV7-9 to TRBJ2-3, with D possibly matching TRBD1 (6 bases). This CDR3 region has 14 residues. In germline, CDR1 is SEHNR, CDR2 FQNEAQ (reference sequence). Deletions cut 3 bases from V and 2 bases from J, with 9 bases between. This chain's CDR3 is CASSLWGLTDTQYF. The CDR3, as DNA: TGTGCCAGCAGCTTGTGGGGGCTCACAGATACGCAGTATTTT.

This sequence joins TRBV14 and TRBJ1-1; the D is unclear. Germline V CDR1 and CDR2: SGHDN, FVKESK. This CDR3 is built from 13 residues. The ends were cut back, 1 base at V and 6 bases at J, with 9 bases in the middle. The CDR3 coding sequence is TGTGCCAGCAGCCAAGCGGGGTCCCCTGAAGCTTTCTTT. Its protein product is CASSQAGSPEAFF.

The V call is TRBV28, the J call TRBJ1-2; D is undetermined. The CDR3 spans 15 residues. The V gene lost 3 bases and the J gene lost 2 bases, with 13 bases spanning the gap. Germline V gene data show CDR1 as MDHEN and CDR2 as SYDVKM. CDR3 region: CASSLVSSVNYGYTF. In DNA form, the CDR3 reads TGTGCCAGCAGTTTGGTCTCGTCAGTCAACTATGGCTACACCTTC.

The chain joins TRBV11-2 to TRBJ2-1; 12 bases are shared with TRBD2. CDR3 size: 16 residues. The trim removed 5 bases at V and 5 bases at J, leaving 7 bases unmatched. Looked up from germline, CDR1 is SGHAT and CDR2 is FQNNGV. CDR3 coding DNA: TGTGCCAGCAGCCTATCGACTAGCGGGAGAAACAATGAGCAGTTCTTC. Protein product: CASSLSTSGRNNEQFF.

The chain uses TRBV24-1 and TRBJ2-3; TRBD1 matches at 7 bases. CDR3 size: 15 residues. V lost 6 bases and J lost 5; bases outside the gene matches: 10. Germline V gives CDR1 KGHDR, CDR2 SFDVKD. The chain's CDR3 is CATSRAGGAGDTQYF. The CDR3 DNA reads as TGTGCCACCAGTAGGGCAGGGGGTGCGGGAGATACGCAGTATTTT.

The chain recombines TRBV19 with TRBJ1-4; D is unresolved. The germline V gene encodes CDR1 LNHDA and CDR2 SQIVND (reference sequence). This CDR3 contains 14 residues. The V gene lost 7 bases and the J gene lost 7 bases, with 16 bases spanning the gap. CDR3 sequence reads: CASKPPGRIEKLFF. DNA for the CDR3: TGTGCCAGTAAACCCCCGGGGAGGATTGAAAAACTGTTTTTT.

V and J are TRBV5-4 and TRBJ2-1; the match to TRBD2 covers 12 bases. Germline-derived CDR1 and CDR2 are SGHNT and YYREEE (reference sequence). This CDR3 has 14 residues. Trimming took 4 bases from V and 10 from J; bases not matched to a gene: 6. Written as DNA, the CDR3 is TGTGCCAGCAGCCTAGCGGGAGGGCCCGGGGAGCAGTTCTTC. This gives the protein CASSLAGGPGEQFF.

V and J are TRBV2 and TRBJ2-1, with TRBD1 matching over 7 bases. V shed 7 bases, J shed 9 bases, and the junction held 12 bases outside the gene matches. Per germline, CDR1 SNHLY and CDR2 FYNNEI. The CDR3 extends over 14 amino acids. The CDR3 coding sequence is TGTGCCAGCATGGGGACAGTTACGAAATCTGAGCAGTTCTTC. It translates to CASMGTVTKSEQFF.